This T cell receptor beta chain is drawn from a study of cytomegalovirus exposure and HLA in healthy donors. With regard to this clone: Its antigen is undetermined.

Both 60 Vbeta primers and 13 Jbeta primers went into the PCR. The repertoire was sequenced with immunoSEQ multiplex PCR; TCRdb's copy has only in-frame clones and lacks some. The sample data list around 52,000 clones. General study points: Earlier results showed most TCR beta V segments being productive about 90% or about 30% of the time. For TCR beta chains, V- and J-gene trimming was later linked to a missense DCLRE1C variant. Cytomegalovirus association was listed for roughly 160 TCR beta chains. A later analysis by the authors found several of the most significant clusters apparently linked to common viral pathogens.

The germline V gene has CDR1 MDHEN and CDR2 SYDVKM. Trimming took off 1 base at V and 12 bases at J, with 7 bases between the two ends. This CDR3 region has 11 residues. This chain connects TRBV28 to TRBJ2-1; D unresolved. The sequencing sample was made of PBMCs. The TCR comes from a woman aged 45 to 65 in good health and CMV-seropositive. The CDR3 bases are TGTGCCAGCAGTTTATCCGGCGGGCAGTTCTTC. It codes for CASSLSGGQFF. The entire variable domain, with the rest obtained from reference TRBV28 and TRBJ2-1, is as follows: DVKVTQSSRYLVKRTGEKVFLECVQDMDHENMFWYRQDPGLGLRLIYFSYDVKMKEKGDIPEGYSVSREKKERFSLILESASTNQTSMYLCASSLSGGQFFGPGTRLTVL.